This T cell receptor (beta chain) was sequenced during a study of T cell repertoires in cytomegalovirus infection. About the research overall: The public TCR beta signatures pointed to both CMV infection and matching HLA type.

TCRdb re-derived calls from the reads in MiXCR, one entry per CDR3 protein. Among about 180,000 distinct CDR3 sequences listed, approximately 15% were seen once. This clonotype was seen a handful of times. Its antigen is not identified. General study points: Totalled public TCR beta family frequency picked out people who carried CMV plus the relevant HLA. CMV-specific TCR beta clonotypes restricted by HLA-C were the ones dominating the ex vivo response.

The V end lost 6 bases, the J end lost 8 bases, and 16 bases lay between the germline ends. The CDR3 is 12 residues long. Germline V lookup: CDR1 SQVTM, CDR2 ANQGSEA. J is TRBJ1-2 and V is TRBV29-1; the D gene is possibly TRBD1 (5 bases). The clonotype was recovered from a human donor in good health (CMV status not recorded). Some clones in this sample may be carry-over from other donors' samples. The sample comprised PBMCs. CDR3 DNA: TGCAGCGTGCCCGGGCCTCGGGGGGGCTACACCTTC. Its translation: CSVPGPRGGYTF.